These 13 T cell receptor beta chains were all obtained from the same sample, sequenced in a study of molecular identifiers for immune sequencing clone quantification. TCRdb re-derived calls from the PCR reads in MiXCR, one entry per CDR3 protein. The sample holds a few hundred thousand distinct CDR3 sequences, 20% to 25% seen once. Sequenced sample: naive CD8+ T cells from blood, with Jurkat cell RNA spiked in. Subset of the sample: FACS-sorted CD8+CD4-CCR7+CD45RA+ naive T cells. These receptor sequences come from a human donor in good health. Some libraries in this study had Jurkat cell RNA spiked in.

This clonotype was seen many times. The chain has TRBV11-2 and TRBJ1-6, with 10 bases aligning to TRBD1. The germline gives CDR1 SGHAT, CDR2 FQNNGV. V shed 1 base and J 8 bases; nucleotides not matched to a gene: 5. This CDR3 has 16 residues. The CDR3 here is CASSLGRQGADSPLHF. The CDR3 DNA reads as TGTGCCAGCAGCTTAGGACGACAGGGGGCAGATTCACCCCTCCACTTT.

With regard to this clonotype: Mismatch with germline at one junction end may stem from a read error. This chain joins TRBV9 and TRBJ2-5; D is unresolved. CDR1 SGDLS and CDR2 YYNGEE come from the germline V gene. The CDR3 is made up of 16 amino acids. The CDR3 DNA reads as TGTGCCAGCAGCCACGTCGAGCAGACCGGCCAAGAGACCCAGCACTTC. Residues: CASSHVEQTGQETQHF. Together with reference TRBV9 and TRBJ2-5, the CDR3 gives the full variable domain: DSGVTQTPKHLITATGQRVTLRCSPRSGDLSVYWYQQSLDQGLQFLIQYYNGEERAKGNILERFSAQQFPDLHSELNLSSLELGDSALYFCASSHVEQTGQETQHFGPGTRLLVL.

This clonotype was seen a few times. This chain uses TRBV2 with TRBJ1-1; TRBD1 aligns across 7 bases. The CDR3 length is 16 residues. V was clipped by 3 bases and J by 2 bases; unmatched bases: 9. Germline CDR1 SNHLY, CDR2 FYNNEI. The CDR3 DNA is TGTGCCAGCAGTGACTTCGGCGGGACAGCCAACACTGAAGCTTTCTTT. This encodes CASSDFGGTANTEAFF. Looking up the rest from reference TRBV2 and TRBJ1-1 gives the full variable domain: EPEVTQTPSHQVTQMGQEVILRCVPISNHLYFYWYRQILGQKVEFLVSFYNNEISEKSEIFDDQFSVERPDGSNFTLKIRSTKLEDSAMYFCASSDFGGTANTEAFFGQGTRLTVV.

This clonotype was seen repeatedly, ten times or more. V gene TRBV30 combines with J gene TRBJ2-1; 13 nucleotides align to TRBD2. V dropped 5 bases and J dropped 9; count of bases not matched to a gene: 7. The germline gives CDR1 GTSNPN, CDR2 SVGIG (reference sequence). CDR3 length: 14 amino acids. CDR3 residues: CAWDTSGRAPEQFF. The DNA of the CDR3 is TGTGCCTGGGATACTAGCGGGAGGGCCCCTGAGCAGTTCTTC. Looking up the rest from reference TRBV30 and TRBJ2-1 gives the full variable domain: SQTIHQWPATLVQPVGSPLSLECTVEGTSNPNLYWYRQAAGRGLQLLFYSVGIGQISSEVPQNLSASRPQDRQFILSSKKLLLSDSGFYLCAWDTSGRAPEQFFGPGTRLTVL.

There are many counts of this clonotype. V is TRBV29-1 and J is TRBJ1-1, with D uncertain. CDR3 length: 10 residues. Germline V gives CDR1 SQVTM, CDR2 ANQGSEA. V was trimmed by 3 bases and J by 7 bases, leaving 6 bases between them. CDR3 amino acids: CSVEAVEAFF. The CDR3 DNA follows: TGCAGCGTTGAGGCGGTTGAAGCTTTCTTT.

This clonotype was seen a few times. The CDR3 protein is CASSYEGAGEKLFF. DNA for the CDR3: TGTGCCAGCAGTTATGAGGGGGCGGGGGAAAAACTGTTTTTT. This rearrangement joins TRBV6-5 to TRBJ1-4, with TRBD1 matching 7 bases. The CDR3 contains 14 residues. The V and J ends lost 3 bases and 8 bases, in that order; junction bases with no gene match: 6. Germline-derived CDR1 and CDR2 are MNHEY and SVGAGI.

On this clonotype: Since a much larger clone is just one base distant, this may be a read error. In this CDR3 the conserved last residue, phenylalanine or tryptophan, is missing, so a read error is likely. The genes are TRBV4-3 and TRBJ2-5; 9 bases match TRBD1. J lost 4 bases, V lost 4 bases, and 7 bases had no gene match. The CDR3 length is 15 residues. Germline assignment: CDR1 LGHNA and CDR2 YSLEER. The CDR3 DNA sequence: TGCGCCAGCAGCCGCGGAACAGGGGGCAGAGAGACCCAGTACTCC. Translated, it gives CASSRGTGGRETQYS.

The V and J genes are TRBV6-1 and TRBJ2-7, with 11 bases fitting TRBD1. Trimming took 0 bases from V and 3 from J; bases not matched to a gene: 10. From germline, CDR1 is MNHNS and CDR2 SASEGT. This CDR3 is built from 18 residues. CDR3 DNA: TGTGCCAGCAGTGAAGCTCATAGCCCGGGACAGGGGGGCTACGAGCAGTACTTC. It encodes CASSEAHSPGQGGYEQYF.

The table lists this clonotype with many counts. The chain links TRBV20-1 to TRBJ2-7, with TRBD2 matching over 10 bases. The CDR3 runs 16 residues. Germline CDR1 reads DFQATT; CDR2 reads SNEGSKA (reference sequence). Trimming cost V 1 base and J 5 bases; bases outside gene matches: 11. Here the CDR3 DNA reads TGCAGTGCTAGAGGACCCCAGCGGGAGGGCCCGGACGAGCAGTACTTC. This codes for CSARGPQREGPDEQYF.

This clonotype was seen a handful of times. The chain employs TRBV12-3 or TRBV12-4 and TRBJ2-5; 14 bases line up with TRBD2. The junction had 12 bases not matched to a gene; V was cut back by 5 bases and J by 4 bases. This CDR3 has 18 amino acids. CDR3 DNA: TGTGCCAGCAGTCCCCAGGGACTAGCGGGAGTAATGGCAGAGACCCAGTACTTC. Protein sequence: CASSPQGLAGVMAETQYF.

The V call is TRBV4-3, the J call TRBJ1-1, with D tentatively TRBD1 (5 bases). V was shortened by 3 bases and J by 6 bases, with 17 bases between the two germline ends. Per the germline V gene, CDR1 is LGHNA and CDR2 is YSLEER. The CDR3 covers 15 residues. CDR3: CASSHYGQGGAEAFF. CDR3 coding DNA: TGCGCCAGCAGCCATTACGGGCAGGGCGGGGCTGAAGCTTTCTTT.

This clonotype was observed many times. This chain links TRBV12-3 or TRBV12-4 with TRBJ2-3; D not certain. Trimming pared 2 bases from V and 4 bases from J, leaving 7 bases between. The length of the CDR3 is 13 residues. The CDR3 spells CASSLIGADTQYF. For the CDR3, the DNA is TGTGCCAGCAGTTTAATTGGGGCAGATACGCAGTATTTT.

As for this clonotype: Possible read error: a much larger clone is one base away. The missing conserved phenylalanine or tryptophan at the end of this CDR3 makes a read error likely. The gene calls are TRBV13 and TRBJ1-1; the match to TRBD1 covers 7 bases. The V and J ends lost 3 bases and 5 bases, in that order; junction bases with no gene match: 6. The germline CDR1 and CDR2 sequences are PRHDT and FYEKMQ (reference sequence). The length of the CDR3 is 14 residues. CDR3 sequence (DNA): TGTGCCAGCAGCTTGACAGGGAGAGGGACTGAAGCTTTCCTT. Translated: CASSLTGRGTEAFL.